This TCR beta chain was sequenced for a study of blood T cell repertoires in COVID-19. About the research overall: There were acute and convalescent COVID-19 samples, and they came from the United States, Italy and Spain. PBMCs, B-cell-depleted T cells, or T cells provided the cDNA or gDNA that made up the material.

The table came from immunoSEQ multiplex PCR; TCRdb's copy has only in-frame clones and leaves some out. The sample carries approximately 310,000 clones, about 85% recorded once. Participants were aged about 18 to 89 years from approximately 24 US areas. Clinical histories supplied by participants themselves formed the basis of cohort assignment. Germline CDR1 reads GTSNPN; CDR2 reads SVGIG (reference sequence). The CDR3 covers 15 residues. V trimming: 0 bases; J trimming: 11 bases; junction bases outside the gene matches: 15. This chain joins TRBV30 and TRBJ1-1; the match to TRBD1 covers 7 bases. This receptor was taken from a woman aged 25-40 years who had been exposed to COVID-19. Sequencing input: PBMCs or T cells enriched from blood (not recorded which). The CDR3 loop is CAWSVLGDSPMWAFF. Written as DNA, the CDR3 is TGTGCCTGGAGTGTACTGGGGGACAGCCCCATGTGGGCTTTCTTT. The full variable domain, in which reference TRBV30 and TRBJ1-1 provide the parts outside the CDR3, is SQTIHQWPATLVQPVGSPLSLECTVEGTSNPNLYWYRQAAGRGLQLLFYSVGIGQISSEVPQNLSASRPQDRQFILSSKKLLLSDSGFYLCAWSVLGDSPMWAFFGQGTRLTVV.